These 19 T cell receptor beta chains share one sample of origin, sequenced in a study of blood T cell repertoires in COVID-19. Data came from immunoSEQ multiplex PCR; TCRdb stores just in-frame clones and leaves some out. This sample has approximately 220,000 clones, with 80% to 90% found just once. The specimen sequenced was peripheral blood. The receptors were sampled from a woman aged 35 to 49 with active or convalescent COVID-19.

The chain has TRBV2 and TRBJ1-2; D remains unclear. Per germline, CDR1 SNHLY and CDR2 FYNNEI. This CDR3 has 15 residues. With 3 bases removed from V and 10 bases from J, the gap between germline ends came to 21 bases. Here the CDR3 DNA reads TGTGCCAGCAGTGAGAGGTCTGGTTCTCCTAATGACTACACCTTC. Protein product: CASSERSGSPNDYTF.

This chain uses TRBV29-1 with TRBJ1-3, with TRBD1 matching over 8 bases. The V segment lost 6 bases and the J segment 1 base; nucleotides outside the gene matches: 2. Germline V gene data show CDR1 as SQVTM and CDR2 as ANQGSEA. This CDR3 comprises 13 residues. The CDR3 DNA sequence: TGCAGCGTGAACAGGGGGTCTGGAAACACCATATATTTT. Protein sequence: CSVNRGSGNTIYF.

The chain joins TRBV24-1 to TRBJ1-1, with D uncertain. Germline V gene lookup returns CDR1 KGHDR and CDR2 SFDVKD. The CDR3 sequence is 17 residues long. V was cut by 2 bases and J by 5 bases, with 20 bases left in between. Here the CDR3 DNA reads TGTGCCACCAGTGATTCGCGGTTCGGAGGGATGGGGACTGAAGCTTTCTTT. This gives the protein CATSDSRFGGMGTEAFF.

The CDR3 here is CASSVVGGAWYEQFF. In DNA form, the CDR3 reads TGTGCCAGCAGCGTAGTGGGGGGGGCCTGGTATGAGCAGTTCTTC. The rearrangement joins TRBV9 to TRBJ2-1, with a possible D match to TRBD2 (7 bases). There are 15 residues in the CDR3. CDR1 and CDR2 (germline): SGDLS, YYNGEE. Trimming shortened V by 0 bases and J by 8 bases, and 15 bases separated the two germline ends.

This chain uses TRBV2 with TRBJ2-5; 8 bases are a match to TRBD2. Per the germline V gene, CDR1 is SNHLY and CDR2 is FYNNEI. The CDR3 runs 13 residues. Trimming took 4 bases from V and 3 from J; bases not matched to a gene: 1. CDR3 sequence: CASSALAEETQYF. Written as DNA, the CDR3 is TGTGCCAGCAGTGCACTAGCGGAAGAGACCCAGTACTTC. Full variable domain (remainder filled in from reference TRBV2 and TRBJ2-5): EPEVTQTPSHQVTQMGQEVILRCVPISNHLYFYWYRQILGQKVEFLVSFYNNEISEKSEIFDDQFSVERPDGSNFTLKIRSTKLEDSAMYFCASSALAEETQYFGPGTRLLVL.

This clone was recorded once. The chain couples TRBV5-1 to TRBJ2-5; 10 bases map to TRBD2. J was trimmed by 5 bases and V by 0 bases; bases with no gene match: 7. The CDR3 totals 16 residues. Germline-derived CDR1 and CDR2 are SGHRS and YFSETQ. CDR3: CASSLGLAGVVETQYF. In DNA, the CDR3 is TGCGCCAGCAGCTTGGGGCTAGCGGGGGTTGTGGAGACCCAGTACTTC.

The V call is TRBV7-9, the J call TRBJ2-7, with 12 bases that match TRBD2. Trimming cost V 4 bases and J 4 bases; bases outside gene matches: 11. This CDR3 is built from 17 residues. The germline V gene has CDR1 SEHNR and CDR2 FQNEAQ (reference sequence). The CDR3 DNA follows: TGTGCCAGCAGCTCAACTAGCGGGAGGTCCCCTGGGTACGAGCAGTACTTC. It yields the protein CASSSTSGRSPGYEQYF.

The chain has TRBV3-1 (or the pseudogene TRBV3-2) and TRBJ1-4, with 9 bases aligning to TRBD1. This CDR3 is 14 amino acids long. CDR1 and CDR2 from the germline V gene are LGHDT and YNNKEL (reference sequence). V shed 3 bases, J shed 8 bases, and the junction held 4 bases outside the gene matches. The CDR3 DNA follows: TGTGCCAGCAGCCAGGGGACAGGGAAAGAAAAACTGTTTTTT. Translating gives CASSQGTGKEKLFF.

The chain has TRBV18 and TRBJ1-2; perhaps TRBD1 as D (6 bases). Deletions cut 2 bases from V and 7 bases from J, with 14 bases between. CDR3 length: 14 amino acids. The germline V gene encodes CDR1 KGHSH and CDR2 LQKENI. DNA for the CDR3: TGTGCCAGCTCACCAATAGAGGGGGAGCCTGGCTACACCTTC. This encodes CASSPIEGEPGYTF.

The J gene is TRBJ2-1, the V gene TRBV9, with 8 bases lining up with TRBD2. After removal of 3 bases from V and 5 bases from J, the junction contained 4 bases not matched to a gene. The CDR3 runs to 14 residues. CDR1 and CDR2 (germline): SGDLS, YYNGEE. CDR3 amino acids: CASSASGRHNEQFF. The DNA for the CDR3 is TGTGCCAGCAGCGCTAGCGGGCGGCACAATGAGCAGTTCTTC.

This chain uses TRBV29-1 with TRBJ1-1, with a weak D call TRBD1 (5 bases). Trimming stripped 4 bases from V and 5 bases from J, with 17 bases between. The germline gives CDR1 SQVTM, CDR2 ANQGSEA. This CDR3 is 14 amino acids long. The CDR3 nucleotides are TGCAGCGTTGCGCCGGGAGCGACAGATACTGAAGCTTTCTTT. It translates to CSVAPGATDTEAFF.

The rearrangement joins TRBV12-5 to TRBJ1-5, with D perhaps TRBD1 (6 bases). V was shortened by 6 bases and J by 0 bases, with 12 bases between the two germline ends. CDR1 LGHNT and CDR2 FRNRAP come from the germline V gene. The CDR3 extends over 15 amino acids. CDR3 loop: CASGAGQLSNQPQHF. CDR3 DNA: TGTGCTAGTGGCGCCGGACAGCTTAGCAATCAGCCCCAGCATTTT. The full variable domain, completed using reference TRBV12-5 and TRBJ1-5, is DARVTQTPRHKVTEMGQEVTMRCQPILGHNTVFWYRQTMMQGLELLAYFRNRAPLDDSGMPKDRFSAEMPDATLATLKIQPSEPRDSAVYFCASGAGQLSNQPQHFGDGTRLSIL.

The gene calls are TRBV12-3 or TRBV12-4 and TRBJ1-1, with D uncertain. The CDR3 has 13 amino acids. V dropped 2 bases and J dropped 7 bases, with 11 bases sitting between them. This chain's CDR3 is CASSLFTGGEAFF. The CDR3 nucleotides are TGTGCCAGCAGTTTATTTACGGGTGGTGAAGCTTTCTTT.

The V and J genes are TRBV11-2 and TRBJ2-5, with D possibly matching TRBD1 (6 bases). Germline V gives CDR1 SGHAT, CDR2 FQNNGV. The CDR3 consists of 16 residues. V dropped 0 bases and J dropped 3 bases, with 14 bases sitting between them. The CDR3 here is CASSLDPRTEKETQYF. The CDR3 DNA reads as TGTGCCAGCAGCTTAGATCCCCGGACAGAGAAAGAGACCCAGTACTTC.

The CDR3 coding sequence is TGTGCCTGGAGGATAGACAGTGGGTCACAAGATACGCAGTATTTT. As protein: CAWRIDSGSQDTQYF. The chain is built from TRBV30 and TRBJ2-3, with D possibly matching TRBD1 (5 bases). The CDR3 length is 15 residues. The germline gives CDR1 GTSNPN, CDR2 SVGIG (reference sequence). The V end was cut by 3 bases, the J end by 5 bases, with 18 bases between. Combining the CDR3 with reference TRBV30 and TRBJ2-3 gives the whole variable domain SQTIHQWPATLVQPVGSPLSLECTVEGTSNPNLYWYRQAAGRGLQLLFYSVGIGQISSEVPQNLSASRPQDRQFILSSKKLLLSDSGFYLCAWRIDSGSQDTQYFGPGTRLTVL.

This chain links TRBV28 with TRBJ1-5; 8 bases are a match to TRBD1. The V gene's germline CDR1 is MDHEN and CDR2 SYDVKM. The trim removed 10 bases at V and 1 base at J, leaving 3 bases unmatched. This CDR3 is 13 amino acids long. For the CDR3, the DNA is TGTGCCACCAGACAGGGGAGCAATCAGCCCCAGCATTTT. Protein sequence: CATRQGSNQPQHF.

The chain combines TRBV6-5 with TRBJ1-2, with D maybe TRBD1 (5 bases). Trimming removed 2 bases from V and 1 base from J, with 8 bases in between. There are 14 residues in the CDR3. Germline V lookup: CDR1 MNHEY, CDR2 SVGAGI. The CDR3 region has the DNA TGTGCCAGCAGTTACCTCAGGGATAACTATGGCTACACCTTC. This encodes CASSYLRDNYGYTF.

This clone was observed a single time. The rearrangement uses TRBV7-8 and TRBJ1-4; D possibly corresponds to TRBD1 (6 bases). V was trimmed by 4 bases and J by 5 bases, leaving 11 bases between them. The CDR3 consists of 14 residues. Germline V gene data show CDR1 as SGHVS and CDR2 as FQNEAQ. CDR3 DNA sequence: TGTGCCAGCAGCTGGGGGCCTGGGAATGAAAAACTGTTTTTT. Translated, it gives CASSWGPGNEKLFF.

The V call is TRBV6-5, the J call TRBJ1-5, with a possible D match to TRBD1 (5 bases). Trimming took off 7 bases at V and 0 bases at J, with 10 bases between the two ends. This CDR3 region has 14 residues. Germline V gene lookup returns CDR1 MNHEY and CDR2 SVGAGI. The CDR3 reads CASTLTVSNQPQHF. The CDR3 DNA is TGTGCCAGCACCCTGACAGTTAGCAATCAGCCCCAGCATTTT.